These 15 T cell receptor beta chains were sequenced from one sample in a study of OX40 agonist ivuxolimab in advanced cancers. Produced via immunoSEQ multiplex PCR; TCRdb's table is partial and in-frame only. The sample lists 44,000 or so clones, less than 90% occurring once. The sequences come from CD4+ or CD8+ T cells sorted from blood, collected in a trial of the OX40 agonist ivuxolimab. These receptors originate from an adult with an advanced solid tumor such as melanoma, head and neck, liver or kidney cancer.

The genes are TRBV5-1 and TRBJ2-1; TRBD1 matches at 7 bases. J gave up 2 bases and V 0 bases, and 5 bases lay outside the gene matches. This CDR3 spans 16 amino acids. Germline V gene sequence: CDR1 SGHRS, CDR2 YFSETQ. This chain's CDR3 is CASSLAWDSTYNEQFF. The CDR3 DNA follows: TGCGCCAGCAGCTTGGCCTGGGACAGTACCTACAATGAGCAGTTCTTC. Full variable domain (remainder filled in from reference TRBV5-1 and TRBJ2-1): KAGVTQTPRYLIKTRGQQVTLSCSPISGHRSVSWYQQTPGQGLQFLFEYFSETQRNKGNFPGRFSGRQFSNSRSEMNVSTLELGDSALYLCASSLAWDSTYNEQFFGPGTRLTVL.

The chain combines TRBV27 with TRBJ2-7; D uncertain. Germline lookup yields CDR1 MNHEY and CDR2 SMNVEV (reference sequence). The CDR3 is 14 residues long. The germline V and J ends were trimmed by 5 bases and 2 bases, with 13 bases remaining between them. The CDR3 sequence: CASSTRLGTYEQYF. CDR3 DNA: TGTGCCAGCAGTACCAGGTTGGGGACCTACGAGCAGTACTTC.

This chain connects TRBV10-3 to TRBJ2-7, with unresolved D. V dropped 5 bases and J dropped 0 bases, with 5 bases sitting between them. CDR1 and CDR2 from the germline V gene are ENHRY and SYGVKD. The length of the CDR3 is 12 residues. The CDR3 bases are TGTGCCATCAGTTCTAGCTCCTACGAGCAGTACTTC. Amino acids: CAISSSSYEQYF.

This clone was counted once. J is TRBJ2-3 and V is TRBV15; TRBD2 is a possible D gene (5 bases). The CDR3 covers 16 residues. Trimming pared 4 bases from V and 2 bases from J, leaving 16 bases between. The V gene's germline CDR1 is LNHNV and CDR2 YYDKDF (reference sequence). CDR3: CATSNGIEAITDTQYF. The CDR3 coding sequence is TGTGCCACCAGCAACGGGATCGAGGCTATCACAGATACGCAGTATTTT.

The V call is TRBV4-1, the J call TRBJ1-2, with TRBD1 matching 9 bases. Germline values: CDR1 MGHRA, CDR2 YSYEKL. The CDR3 totals 16 residues. V was pared by 4 bases and J by 8 bases, with 14 bases of the junction left unmatched. The CDR3 region is CASSPTGTGRSGGYTF. CDR3 bases: TGCGCCAGCAGCCCCACGGGGACAGGGCGAAGCGGGGGCTACACCTTC.

CDR3 sequence (DNA): TGTGCCAGCAGCGTACTGGGCGATACGCAGTATTTT. Translating it yields CASSVLGDTQYF. The chain uses TRBV9 and TRBJ2-3; D call uncertain. The CDR3 has 12 residues. The germline gives CDR1 SGDLS, CDR2 YYNGEE. V lost 1 base, J lost 6 bases, and 6 bases lay in between.

This clone was counted between two and nine times. This chain uses TRBV5-6 with TRBJ1-4; 8 bases are a match to TRBD1. The CDR3 loop spans 19 amino acids. The ends lost 3 bases at V and 0 bases at J; junction bases unmatched: 13. Germline CDR1 is SGHDT and CDR2 is YYEEEE. CDR3 protein: CASSSLGWDRSATNEKLFF. The CDR3 region has the DNA TGTGCCAGCAGCTCACTAGGCTGGGACAGGAGTGCAACTAATGAAAAACTGTTTTTT.

The sample holds one count of this clone. The gene calls are TRBV7-7 and TRBJ2-1; TRBD2 aligns across 9 bases. The V segment lost 5 bases and the J segment 7 bases; nucleotides outside the gene matches: 9. This CDR3 spans 15 amino acids. The germline gives CDR1 SSHAT, CDR2 FNYEAQ (reference sequence). CDR3 residues: CASSQNPSGKNEQFF. CDR3 nucleotides: TGTGCCAGCAGCCAAAATCCTAGCGGGAAGAATGAGCAGTTCTTC.

This clone was counted a single time. The chain employs TRBV2 and TRBJ2-3, with 8 bases matching TRBD1. Losses at the gene ends were 5 bases for V and 3 bases for J; bases not matched to a gene: 7. Germline-derived CDR1 and CDR2 are SNHLY and FYNNEI. The CDR3 runs 15 residues. Here the CDR3 reads CASSQRTGQTDTQYF. The CDR3 DNA follows: TGTGCCAGCAGTCAACGGACAGGGCAGACAGATACGCAGTATTTT.

This clone has just a few counts. V is TRBV7-2 and J is TRBJ2-5; 9 nucleotides line up with TRBD1. The germline CDR1 and CDR2 sequences are SGHTA and FQGNSA. The V gene end was trimmed by 5 bases and the J gene end by 7 bases; junction bases not matched to a gene: 5. The CDR3 spans 13 residues. This chain's CDR3 is CASSEQGAGTQYF. CDR3 in DNA: TGTGCCAGCAGCGAACAGGGGGCTGGGACCCAGTACTTC.

CDR3 coding DNA: TGCAGTGCTGCACCGCACAATGAGCAGTTCTTC. It specifies CSAAPHNEQFF. V usage is TRBV20-1 and J usage is TRBJ2-1; no firm D call. Trimming took 5 bases from V and 5 from J, leaving 7 bases between them. This CDR3 comprises 11 residues. In germline, CDR1 is DFQATT, CDR2 SNEGSKA (reference sequence).

The V call is TRBV7-2, the J call TRBJ2-3, with no clear D. Germline V gives CDR1 SGHTA, CDR2 FQGNSA. The germline V and J ends were trimmed by 5 bases and 6 bases, with 24 bases remaining between them. The CDR3 loop spans 17 amino acids. For the CDR3, the DNA is TGTGCCAGCAGCCGACTTATGGGCGCCCTTCCCACGGATACGCAGTATTTT. This sequence encodes CASSRLMGALPTDTQYF.

This clone has just a few counts. V is TRBV6-1 and J is TRBJ2-3, with 9 bases that match TRBD1. Germline CDR1 reads MNHNS; CDR2 reads SASEGT. After removal of 6 bases from V and 4 bases from J, the junction contained 2 bases not matched to a gene. The CDR3 spans 13 residues. The CDR3 DNA sequence: TGTGCCAGCAGCACAGGGGGCGCAGATACGCAGTATTTT. Protein sequence: CASSTGGADTQYF.

The V gene is TRBV29-1, the J gene TRBJ2-7, with a tentative D call TRBD1 (5 bases). The CDR3 extends over 11 amino acids. V lost 6 bases and J lost 7, with 13 bases in between. Germline loops: CDR1 SQVTM, CDR2 ANQGSEA. CDR3 region: CSVLRVGEQYF. For the CDR3, the DNA is TGCAGCGTACTCAGGGTGGGGGAGCAGTACTTC.

The sample holds a few counts of this clone. This chain connects TRBV5-1 to TRBJ2-5, with D unresolved. The V gene lost 0 bases and the J gene lost 5 bases, with 11 bases spanning the gap. Germline CDR1 and CDR2: SGHRS and YFSETQ. CDR3 size: 14 residues. This CDR3 is CASSLGRKGETQYF. The CDR3 DNA is TGCGCCAGCAGCTTGGGTCGGAAAGGGGAGACCCAGTACTTC.